The 3 T cell receptor beta chains below were found in one sample sequenced in a study of cytomegalovirus exposure and HLA in healthy donors. PCR involved 60 Vbeta and 13 Jbeta primers. Clones were sequenced by immunoSEQ multiplex PCR, and TCRdb holds only the in-frame ones, with some missing. The sample contains more than 90,000 clones, roughly four fifths of which appear only once. Sequencing was performed on PBMCs. The origin of the receptors is a human donor in good health.

This clone came up a few times. The rearrangement uses TRBV19 and TRBJ2-5; 8 nucleotides align to TRBD2. From germline, CDR1 is LNHDA and CDR2 SQIVND (reference sequence). Trimming removed 5 bases from V and 5 bases from J; junction bases left unmatched: 7. The CDR3 extends over 14 amino acids. CDR3 coding DNA: TGTGCCAGTAGTCCCCTACTAGCGGCGGAGACCCAGTACTTC. It translates to CASSPLLAAETQYF.

This clone has more than one count but fewer than ten. The chain is built from TRBV7-8 and TRBJ2-5; 10 bases are shared with TRBD2. The trim removed 1 base at V and 9 bases at J, leaving 5 bases unmatched. CDR1 is SGHVS and CDR2 is FQNEAQ in the germline V gene. The CDR3 runs 14 residues. The CDR3: CASSLVAGGGAQYF. DNA of the CDR3: TGTGCCAGCAGCTTAGTAGCGGGAGGCGGGGCCCAGTACTTC. The full variable domain, in which reference TRBV7-8 and TRBJ2-5 provide the parts outside the CDR3, is GAGVSQSPRYKVAKRGQDVALRCDPISGHVSLFWYQQALGQGPEFLTYFQNEAQLDKSGLPSDRFFAERPEGSVSTLKIQRTQQEDSAVYLCASSLVAGGGAQYFGPGTRLLVL.

The V call is TRBV29-1, the J call TRBJ2-7; TRBD1 matches 8 bases. V was pared by 5 bases and J by 5 bases, with 8 bases of the junction left unmatched. CDR1 is SQVTM and CDR2 is ANQGSEA in the germline V gene. The CDR3 spans 13 residues. The CDR3 protein is CSVIGQGEHEQYF. The CDR3, as DNA: TGCAGCGTTATAGGACAGGGTGAGCACGAGCAGTACTTC.